This TCR beta chain was obtained from a study of breast tumors, draining lymph nodes, adjacent tissues (dated by TCRdb to about 2016). For the wider study: TCR beta repertoires were compared across tumor, adjacent nontumor tissue and axillary lymph nodes obtained from breast cancer patients. In human breast cancer, the study set out to assess how tumor, surrounding tissue and draining lymph node repertoires relate to one another and whether T cells might be exchanged between them. What the research found in general, with its limitations: The similarity between tumor and nontumor tissue repertoires was significantly greater in luminal-like breast cancer than in basal-like breast cancer. The data were considered consistent with most tumor T cells being derived from the lymph node and subsequently expanding within tumor tissue. Tumor T-cell repertoires showed less diversity than lymph node repertoires and more diversity than nontumor tissue repertoires, and tumor T-cell repertoires showed preferential V and J gene usage. The study presented the conclusion that tumor T cells originate in lymph nodes as consistent with a hypothesis, not as something directly demonstrated.

Sequenced on an Illumina HiSeq 2000. TCR beta chain libraries were generated by multiplex PCR amplification. The amplified TCR beta chain products were analyzed by high-throughput sequencing. TCRdb ran its own pipeline on the public reads, namely fastp trimming at Q25 and MiXCR clone calling, and kept in-frame beta chains. CDR3 protein duplicates are merged, each entry listing the most common genes and DNA. The sample includes approximately 210,000 distinct CDR3 sequences, with nearly 35% observed a single time. Clones ranked in the top ten supply approximately 3.3% of the sample. As to this clonotype: Its antigen remains unidentified. The input lacks base qualities; no much larger clone sits a single base away.

Lymph node samples were obtained from the axillary draining lymph nodes of breast cancer patients. The specimen was axillary lymph node tissue. The TCR comes from a female donor with breast cancer. Some clones in this sample may be carry-over from other donors' samples.

The bases are TGTGCCAGTAGTATAGCGATGACTAGCTACGAGCAGTTGGGGCACTATGGCTACACCTTC. Its coded protein is CASSIAMTSYEQLGHYGYTF. The sequence joins TRBV19 to TRBJ1-2; a weak D assignment points to TRBD1 (5 bases agree). The CDR3 spans 20 residues, from the cysteine through the phenylalanine. Solely the CDR3 DNA is kept, with 60 bases framed from the first base. Trimming removed 1 base from V and 3 bases from J, leaving 27 bases between the germline ends. The germline V gene (reference sequence) provides CDR1 LNHDA and CDR2 SQIVND.